The rows below give T cell receptor beta chains drawn from one sample of a study of regulatory T cells in long-lasting Graves disease. TCRdb fed the multiplex PCR reads into MiXCR, producing one record per CDR3 protein. Here the sample spans a few hundred thousand distinct CDR3 sequences, roughly a fifth being singletons. The sample consisted of peripheral blood mononuclear cells (PBMCs), taken when the disease was refractory, from a patient treated with antithyroid drugs. These receptors were taken from a female donor with Graves disease. Both conserved end residues are part of each CDR3. The D gene is left open where the match is weak. Size values are once, few and many counts, or a class for expanded clones, and some rows have none.

d_call	v_call	j_call	clone_size	cdr3_nt	cdr3_aa
.	TRBV30	TRBJ1-2	few	TGTGCCTGCCACCTGGGGGGGGAAGGTGGCTACACCTTC	CACHLGGEGGYTF
.	TRBV28	TRBJ2-5	many	TGTGCCAGCAGCTCCCCACAGTTCCTTTGGGAGACCCAGTACTTC	CASSSPQFLWETQYF
.	TRBV28	TRBJ2-6	.	TGTGCCAGCCCGGGGGGCGGTCGAGCTGGGGCCAACGTCCTGACTTTC	CASPGGGRAGANVLTF
.	TRBV13	TRBJ2-7	few	TGTGCCAGCAGCTTCACCGCTGCGGGCACCTACGAGCAGTACTTC	CASSFTAAGTYEQYF
TRBD1	TRBV6-1	TRBJ1-2	many	TGTGCCAGCAGTCCGGTTATCTCGCCAGGGGGGGATGGCTACACCTTC	CASSPVISPGGDGYTF
.	TRBV12-3/TRBV12-4	TRBJ2-5	many	TGTGCCAGCAGTTTACAGGAGGGCCTCCAAGAGACCCAGTACTTC	CASSLQEGLQETQYF
.	TRBV20-1	TRBJ2-7	.	TGCAGTGCTAGAGGGGCCCCGGGCCGATACGAGCAGTGCTTC	CSARGAPGRYEQCF
TRBD2	TRBV6-2/TRBV6-3	TRBJ2-4	.	TGTGCCAGCAATCCTGCGGGAGGTTCCAAAAACATTCAGTACTTC	CASNPAGGSKNIQYF
.	TRBV6-1	TRBJ1-1	few	TGTGCCACCCTTAGGAGCCGGGACACTGAAGCTTTCTTT	CATLRSRDTEAFF
.	TRBV6-1	TRBJ1-4	many	TGTGCCAGCAGTGTACAGTTGAATGAAAAACTGTTTTTT	CASSVQLNEKLFF
.	TRBV28	TRBJ2-3	.	TGTGCCAGCAGTTTATCCGACCCGACAGATACGCAGTATTTT	CASSLSDPTDTQYF
TRBD2	TRBV6-5	TRBJ2-7	many	TGTGCCAGCAGTTACCCCGTAGCGGGATCCTACGAGCAGTACTTC	CASSYPVAGSYEQYF
.	TRBV19	TRBJ1-1	.	TGTGCCAGTACGGAGGCGATGGCGAACACTGAAGCTTTCTTT	CASTEAMANTEAFF
TRBD1	TRBV27	TRBJ1-4	.	TGTGCCAGCAGCCGGGACAGGGTCGAAAAACTGTTTTTT	CASSRDRVEKLFF
.	TRBV20-1	TRBJ1-1	few	TGCAGTGCTAGAACAGGGAGGAACACTGAAGCTTTCTTT	CSARTGRNTEAFF
TRBD1	TRBV2	TRBJ1-5	many	TGTGCCAGCAGTGAAGCGCGAGGGGGCTCTCAGCCCCAGCATTTT	CASSEARGGSQPQHF
TRBD1	TRBV28	TRBJ1-5	many	TGTGCCAGCAGTTGGGGGACAGGGAAGCGCCATAGCAATCAGCCCCAGCATTTT	CASSWGTGKRHSNQPQHF
TRBD1	TRBV7-9	TRBJ2-6	many	TGTGCCAGCAGCCTCCGGGACAGGTTCTCTGGGGCCAACGTCCTGACTTTC	CASSLRDRFSGANVLTF
.	TRBV10-3	TRBJ2-3	.	TGTGCCATCAGTGAGGGCCCACACACAGATACGCAGTATTTT	CAISEGPHTDTQYF
TRBD2	TRBV20-1	TRBJ2-5	.	TGCAAGTGTGGGGGGGGTAACCAAGAGACCCAGTACTTC	CKCGGGNQETQYF
.	TRBV11-2	TRBJ2-7	many	TGTGCCAGCAGCACCGGGACATCGGATTACGAACAGTACTTC	CASSTGTSDYEQYF
TRBD2	TRBV7-2	TRBJ2-4	few	TGTGCCAGCAGCTGGAGCGGGAGGGAAATAGCCAAAAACATTCAGTACTTC	CASSWSGREIAKNIQYF
TRBD2	TRBV7-2	TRBJ2-7	few	TGTGCCAGCAGCTATGCCCGGACTAGGGTCCCCTACGAGCAGTACTTC	CASSYARTRVPYEQYF
.	TRBV19	TRBJ2-7	few	TGTGCCAGTAGTATAGATCTGTTTGGACGCTCCGAGCAGTACTTC	CASSIDLFGRSEQYF
.	TRBV29-1	TRBJ1-1	many	TGCAGCGTTGCGCGACATAACACTGAAGCTTTCTTT	CSVARHNTEAFF
TRBD2	TRBV12-3/TRBV12-4	TRBJ2-3	.	TGTGCCAGCAGTTTGAGTAGCGGGAGGGCCGTGACGCAGTATTTT	CASSLSSGRAVTQYF
.	TRBV6-1	TRBJ2-2	.	TGTGCCAGCAGCCCGGACGCTCCTCTGAATTACGCGAACACCGGGGAGCTGTTTTTT	CASSPDAPLNYANTGELFF
TRBD1	TRBV12-3/TRBV12-4	TRBJ1-1	many	TGTGCCAGCAGTTTTAGGGACAGGGAGAACACTGAAGCTTTCTTT	CASSFRDRENTEAFF
.	TRBV5-5	TRBJ2-7	.	TGTGCCAGCAGCTTTTGGCAGGGGACCCACGAGCAGTACTTC	CASSFWQGTHEQYF
.	TRBV6-1	TRBJ2-5	many	TGTGCCAGCAGTGGGAGGACTCTTGCTCGAGAGACCCAGTACTTC	CASSGRTLARETQYF
.	TRBV6-1	TRBJ1-2	many	TGTGCCAGCAGTGAGACATATAGAAACGGCGGCTACACCTTC	CASSETYRNGGYTF
TRBD1	TRBV20-1	TRBJ1-2	.	TGCAGTGCTAGAGATCGGTCAGGGGGCTATGGCTACACCTTC	CSARDRSGGYGYTF
TRBD1	TRBV12-3/TRBV12-4	TRBJ1-5	.	TGTGCCAGCAGTTCACCTGGGACAGGTACCTTGCGCCAGCCCCAGCATTTT	CASSSPGTGTLRQPQHF
TRBD1	TRBV12-3/TRBV12-4	TRBJ1-6	.	TGTGCCAGCAATAAAGGGACAGGGCTCTCACCCCTCCACTTT	CASNKGTGLSPLHF
TRBD2	TRBV7-9	TRBJ2-5	.	TGTGCCAGCAGCTTAGGGTTTAGCGGGGGAAGCGAGACCCAGTACTTC	CASSLGFSGGSETQYF
TRBD1	TRBV12-3/TRBV12-4	TRBJ2-7	few	TGTGCCAGCACCCGGACAGGGGCCTCCTACGAGCAGTACTTC	CASTRTGASYEQYF